One sample yielded the 29 T cell receptor beta chains listed below, sequenced in a study of cytotoxic CD8 clonotypes in ibrutinib-treated CLL. Clones were read by immunoSEQ multiplex PCR, and TCRdb kept only the in-frame ones, dropping some. The sample shows over 150,000 clones, roughly 72% of them seen only once. The sample was PBMCs, taken after 24 months of ibrutinib treatment. These receptors came from a human donor with chronic lymphocytic leukemia.

In this sample, this clone turned up once. Within the sample, other DNA sequences also encode this same CDR3. The chain couples TRBV20-1 to TRBJ2-7; unclear D gene. Trimming took 3 bases from V and 0 from J, leaving 3 bases between them. This CDR3 region has 11 residues. Per germline, CDR1 DFQATT and CDR2 SNEGSKA (reference sequence). The CDR3 DNA reads TGCAGTGCTAGGGACTCCTACGAGCAGTACTTC. Its protein product is CSARDSYEQYF.

This clone has more than one count but fewer than ten. The J gene is TRBJ1-2, the V gene TRBV10-3; D is ambiguous. Germline V gene lookup returns CDR1 ENHRY and CDR2 SYGVKD. This CDR3 has 12 amino acids. Deletions cut 8 bases from V and 5 bases from J, with 12 bases between. The CDR3 spells CAIVGDRYGYTF. CDR3 nucleotide sequence: TGTGCCATCGTTGGGGATAGGTATGGCTACACCTTC.

The gene calls are TRBV13 and TRBJ2-3; TRBD2 is a possible D gene (5 bases). Germline CDR1 reads PRHDT; CDR2 reads FYEKMQ (reference sequence). Deletions cut 0 bases from V and 0 bases from J, with 7 bases between. The CDR3 spans 15 residues. CDR3 DNA sequence: TGTGCCAGCAGCTTAGGCCCGGGAAGCACAGATACGCAGTATTTT. It is translated as CASSLGPGSTDTQYF. The full variable domain, with the rest looked up from reference TRBV13 and TRBJ2-3, is AAGVIQSPRHLIKEKRETATLKCYPIPRHDTVYWYQQGPGQDPQFLISFYEKMQSDKGSIPDRFSAQQFSDYHSELNMSSLELGDSALYFCASSLGPGSTDTQYFGPGTRLTVL.

J is TRBJ2-5 and V is TRBV4-2, with D maybe TRBD2 (6 bases). Germline CDR1 LGHNA, CDR2 YNFKEQ. The length of the CDR3 is 13 residues. Trimming took off 4 bases at V and 2 bases at J, with 8 bases between the two ends. As DNA, the CDR3 is TGTGCCAGCAGCCGGGGGAGGCAAGAGACCCAGTACTTC. It specifies CASSRGRQETQYF.

The chain has TRBV7-6 and TRBJ2-5; perhaps TRBD1 as D (6 bases). V was shortened by 5 bases and J by 2 bases, with 12 bases between the two germline ends. The CDR3 spans 14 residues. Germline V gene sequence: CDR1 SGHVS, CDR2 FNYEAQ. The CDR3 DNA sequence: TGTGCCAGCAGCAGAACAGGGAAACAAGAGACCCAGTACTTC. Protein sequence: CASSRTGKQETQYF.

There are a few counts of this clone. The J gene is TRBJ2-7, the V gene TRBV28, with D possibly TRBD2 on 6 matching bases. The CDR3 contains 13 residues. The germline gives CDR1 MDHEN, CDR2 SYDVKM. V was cut by 10 bases and J by 9 bases, with 22 bases left in between. CDR3 loop: CATGLAAGRTQYF. CDR3 bases: TGTGCCACCGGGTTAGCGGCCGGACGAACGCAGTACTTC.

V usage is TRBV15 and J usage is TRBJ1-1, with TRBD1 as a possible D gene (5 bases). The CDR3 sequence is 14 residues long. CDR1 and CDR2 (germline): LNHNV, YYDKDF (reference sequence). V lost 1 base to trimming and J lost 3 bases, with 9 bases between them. This CDR3 is CATSRGAGYTEAFF. The DNA of the CDR3 is TGTGCCACCAGCAGAGGCGCAGGGTACACTGAAGCTTTCTTT.

The gene calls are TRBV25-1 and TRBJ2-5, with 8 bases fitting TRBD1. Germline lookup yields CDR1 MGHDK and CDR2 SYGVNS. CDR3 size: 15 residues. The J segment lost 3 bases and the V segment lost 4 bases, leaving 7 bases of the junction unmatched. CDR3 nucleotide sequence: TGTGCCAGCAGTGCATCCAGGACAGGGAAAGAGACCCAGTACTTC. Encoded protein: CASSASRTGKETQYF.

The V call is TRBV5-1, the J call TRBJ2-1; possibly TRBD2 for D (6 bases). V dropped 1 base and J dropped 0 bases, with 11 bases sitting between them. Germline-derived CDR1 and CDR2 are SGHRS and YFSETQ. This CDR3 contains 16 residues. The CDR3: CASSLSTGSSYNEQFF. The CDR3, as DNA: TGCGCCAGCAGCTTGTCTACCGGGAGCTCCTACAATGAGCAGTTCTTC.

The rearrangement joins TRBV18 to TRBJ1-1; the D is unclear. Trimming took off 4 bases at V and 2 bases at J, with 11 bases between the two ends. The CDR3 totals 14 residues. CDR1 and CDR2 from the germline V gene are KGHSH and LQKENI. The CDR3 region has the DNA TGTGCCAGCTCACAACAAGCAAGTAACACTGAAGCTTTCTTT. The encoded protein is CASSQQASNTEAFF.

V usage is TRBV10-3 and J usage is TRBJ2-3; D perhaps matches TRBD1 (5 bases). Trimming shortened V by 8 bases and J by 0 bases, and 18 bases separated the two germline ends. CDR3 length: 16 amino acids. Germline CDR1 reads ENHRY; CDR2 reads SYGVKD. CDR3 nucleotide sequence: TGTGCCATCTCAGGGTTATCGGATACTAGCACAGATACGCAGTATTTT. Protein sequence: CAISGLSDTSTDTQYF.

V gene TRBV9 combines with J gene TRBJ2-7; D not resolved. CDR3 length: 15 residues. The V gene lost 2 bases and the J gene lost 2 bases, with 14 bases spanning the gap. Germline V gives CDR1 SGDLS, CDR2 YYNGEE. The chain's CDR3 is CASSVRGESAYEQYF. The CDR3 bases are TGTGCCAGCAGCGTCAGAGGTGAGAGCGCCTACGAGCAGTACTTC.

The chain recombines TRBV2 with TRBJ1-3; D perhaps matches TRBD1 (5 bases). The V and J ends lost 6 bases and 11 bases respectively, with 17 bases between them. There are 13 residues in the CDR3. CDR1 and CDR2 from the germline V gene are SNHLY and FYNNEI. For the CDR3, the DNA is TGTGCCAGCAGCACGACCCCCGGGACTCCCATATATTTT. This translates into CASSTTPGTPIYF.

This clone was seen a few times. The chain carries TRBV5-4 and TRBJ2-6; no firm D call. Trimming took 5 bases from V and 0 from J, leaving 9 bases between them. Germline lookup yields CDR1 SGHNT and CDR2 YYREEE (reference sequence). The CDR3 covers 15 residues. The CDR3 DNA sequence: TGTGCCAGCAGGACGGACGGCTCTGGGGCCAACGTCCTGACTTTC. It yields the protein CASRTDGSGANVLTF.

This clone came up a few times. The chain couples TRBV5-4 to TRBJ2-7; 9 nucleotides agree with TRBD1. V lost 4 bases and J lost 3; bases outside the gene matches: 14. Looked up from germline, CDR1 is SGHNT and CDR2 is YYREEE (reference sequence). The CDR3 totals 17 residues. The CDR3 here is CASSRGGTGGRGYEQYF. Here the CDR3 DNA reads TGTGCCAGCAGCCGAGGGGGAACAGGGGGCAGAGGCTACGAGCAGTACTTC.

This chain joins TRBV30 and TRBJ1-1; TRBD1 might be the D (5 bases). V was shortened by 2 bases and J by 2 bases, with 21 bases between the two germline ends. This CDR3 is 17 amino acids long. CDR1 is GTSNPN, CDR2 SVGIG, per germline (reference sequence). The CDR3 DNA is TGTGCCTGGAGTCAGTCCCTCCCCGGCAGGGAAAACACTGAAGCTTTCTTT. Its protein is CAWSQSLPGRENTEAFF.

The chain recombines TRBV27 with TRBJ2-3; D is undetermined. This CDR3 is built from 13 residues. The V gene lost 5 bases and the J gene lost 2 bases, with 8 bases spanning the gap. Germline V gene lookup returns CDR1 MNHEY and CDR2 SMNVEV (reference sequence). The CDR3 nucleotides read TGTGCCAGCAGTCTGGTCTACACAGATACGCAGTATTTT. Amino acids: CASSLVYTDTQYF.

The chain recombines TRBV12-1 with TRBJ2-3; the listed D gene, TRBD1, was not tested against the DNA. TRBV12-1 counts as a pseudogene. The CDR3 has 16 residues. This CDR3 is CASSFEGSASTDTQYF. The CDR3 DNA reads TGTGCCAGCAGCTTTGAGGGGTCGGCTAGCACAGATACGCAGTATTTT.

In this sample, this clone turned up once. J is TRBJ2-3 and V is TRBV6-5; 8 nucleotides align to TRBD2. This CDR3 has 15 residues. Unmatched junction bases numbered 4, after V lost 5 bases and J lost 0 bases. Germline V lookup: CDR1 MNHEY, CDR2 SVGAGI. The DNA for the CDR3 is TGTGCCAGCAGTCGAGCGGGAGCTAGCACAGATACGCAGTATTTT. This translates into CASSRAGASTDTQYF.

This clone came up a few times. J is TRBJ2-7 and V is TRBV4-3; no definite D call. V lost 0 bases, J lost 0 bases, and 12 bases lay in between. The CDR3 is 16 amino acids. The germline gives CDR1 LGHNA, CDR2 YSLEER. The CDR3 region has the DNA TGCGCCAGCAGCCAAGATTCGGCTAGTAGCTCCTACGAGCAGTACTTC. It encodes CASSQDSASSSYEQYF.

This chain links TRBV7-2 with TRBJ2-7, with D perhaps TRBD2 (5 bases). CDR1 and CDR2 from the germline V gene are SGHTA and FQGNSA. V was cut by 1 base and J by 3 bases, with 13 bases left in between. This CDR3 has 15 amino acids. Written as DNA, the CDR3 is TGTGCCAGCAGCTTAGGGCCAGCTAGCTTCTACGAGCAGTACTTC. Protein sequence: CASSLGPASFYEQYF. Looking up the rest from reference TRBV7-2 and TRBJ2-7 gives the full variable domain: GAGVSQSPSNKVTEKGKDVELRCDPISGHTALYWYRQSLGQGLEFLIYFQGNSAPDKSGLPSDRFSAERTGGSVSTLTIQRTQQEDSAVYLCASSLGPASFYEQYFGPGTRLTVT.

The V call is TRBV10-1, the J call TRBJ2-3, with 9 bases lining up with TRBD2. V lost 5 bases to trimming and J lost 2 bases; unmatched junction nucleotides: 5. The CDR3 is 15 amino acids. Looked up from germline, CDR1 is WNHNN and CDR2 is SYGVQD (reference sequence). CDR3 bases: TGCGCCAGCAGTCTTAGCGGGAGTCCCACAGATACGCAGTATTTT. Its protein product is CASSLSGSPTDTQYF.

The rearrangement uses TRBV29-1 and TRBJ2-7; 8 nucleotides line up with TRBD1. Germline V gene data show CDR1 as SQVTM and CDR2 as ANQGSEA. The V and J ends lost 7 bases and 7 bases, in that order; junction bases with no gene match: 6. The CDR3 consists of 11 residues. CDR3 amino acids: CSGQGAREQYF. The CDR3 bases are TGCAGCGGGCAGGGGGCTCGAGAGCAGTACTTC.

The table lists this clone with a count of one. The V and J genes are TRBV9 and TRBJ2-1; 7 bases map to TRBD2. V lost 4 bases, J lost 5 bases, and 6 bases stayed unmatched. The germline V gene encodes CDR1 SGDLS and CDR2 YYNGEE. This CDR3 region has 14 residues. CDR3 sequence: CASSIAGTNNEQFF. As DNA, the CDR3 is TGTGCCAGCAGCATCGCCGGGACTAACAATGAGCAGTTCTTC.

V and J are TRBV19 and TRBJ2-1, with 13 bases that match TRBD2. Germline V gene lookup returns CDR1 LNHDA and CDR2 SQIVND (reference sequence). Germline trimming cut 4 bases from V and 0 bases from J; bases unmatched to any gene: 3. There are 17 residues in the CDR3. CDR3 loop: CASSTTSGRYSYNEQFF. The CDR3 nucleotides are TGTGCCAGTAGTACGACTAGCGGGAGGTACTCCTACAATGAGCAGTTCTTC.

Only one count was recorded for this clone. This sequence joins TRBV30 and TRBJ2-7, with D possibly called TRBD1 or TRBD2 (5 bases each). Deletions cut 8 bases from V and 9 bases from J, with 23 bases between. This CDR3 is built from 13 residues. Germline CDR1 is GTSNPN and CDR2 is SVGIG (reference sequence). The DNA of the CDR3 is TGTGCCAGAAGGGACGGTTCCCCGAGTGGGCAGTACTTC. Its protein product is CARRDGSPSGQYF. Based on the CDR3 plus reference TRBV30 and TRBJ2-7, the full variable domain is SQTIHQWPATLVQPVGSPLSLECTVEGTSNPNLYWYRQAAGRGLQLLFYSVGIGQISSEVPQNLSASRPQDRQFILSSKKLLLSDSGFYLCARRDGSPSGQYFGPGTRLTVT.

V is TRBV5-4 and J is TRBJ2-7; TRBD1 agrees at 9 bases. V gave up 3 bases and J gave up 6 bases; unmatched junction bases: 13. Germline lookup yields CDR1 SGHNT and CDR2 YYREEE (reference sequence). The length of the CDR3 is 16 residues. This chain's CDR3 is CASSWGRRDRETEQYF. The CDR3 DNA reads TGTGCCAGCAGCTGGGGGCGCCGGGACAGGGAAACCGAGCAGTACTTC.

The DNA of the CDR3 is TGTGCCAGCACTCCACAGGGGGCTACCAATGAGCAGTTCTTC. The encoded protein is CASTPQGATNEQFF. The chain recombines TRBV27 with TRBJ2-1; 9 bases fit TRBD1. There are 14 residues in the CDR3. Looked up from germline, CDR1 is MNHEY and CDR2 is SMNVEV (reference sequence). Germline trimming cut 7 bases from V and 6 bases from J; bases unmatched to any gene: 7.

This clone was counted a few times. This rearrangement joins TRBV5-1 to TRBJ2-1, with TRBD2 identical over 11 bases. V lost 1 base, J lost 4 bases, and 4 bases stayed unmatched. CDR3 length equals 16 residues. From germline, CDR1 is SGHRS and CDR2 YFSETQ. The CDR3 sequence is CASSLLGTSGYNEQFF. The CDR3 DNA is TGCGCCAGCAGCTTGTTGGGGACTAGCGGATACAATGAGCAGTTCTTC.